The 17 T cell receptor beta chains listed next were all sequenced from one sample in a study of vaccination and CD4 T cells after COVID-19. Sequence data for DNA of cultured CD4+ T cells were generated by the Oncomine TCR Beta short-read assay. TCRdb independently ran MiXCR on the PCR reads; one entry per CDR3 protein. The repertoire holds about 11,000 distinct CDR3 sequences, with 45% to 60% as singletons. Treatment noted: approximately 10-day PBMC culture with coronavirus spike peptide pools or control peptides (ViraFEST assay). These TCRs' antigens remain unknown. What was sequenced was CD4+ T cells from blood, cultured in vitro. The origin of the receptors is a human donor who had recovered from COVID-19.

The V call is TRBV7-9, the J call TRBJ2-1; 14 bases agree with TRBD2. This CDR3 is 20 amino acids long. V gave up 4 bases and J gave up 8 bases; unmatched junction bases: 19. Looked up from germline, CDR1 is SEHNR and CDR2 is FQNEAQ (reference sequence). As DNA, the CDR3 is TGTGCCAGCAGCTCCCCCCCAGGGGGGGGGACTAGCGGGAGCTTCGATGAGCAGTTCTTC. Protein: CASSSPPGGGTSGSFDEQFF.

The rearrangement links TRBV20-1 to TRBJ2-5; D may be TRBD1 (7 bases). CDR3 length equals 13 residues. V lost 1 base to trimming and J lost 5 bases, with 11 bases between them. Germline CDR1 is DFQATT and CDR2 is SNEGSKA (reference sequence). The CDR3 nucleotides are TGCAGTGCTAGAGGGAGGGGGCGTGAGACCCAGTACTTC. Translated, it gives CSARGRGRETQYF.

This chain links TRBV21-1 with TRBJ1-1; the table's D call TRBD1 went unverified against the DNA. TRBV21-1 is a recognized pseudogene. This CDR3 region has 14 residues. CDR3 loop: CASSPRGGNTEAFF. The CDR3 DNA reads as TGTGCCAGCAGCCCCCGAGGGGGAAACACTGAAGCTTTCTTT.

A few counts support this clonotype. V is TRBV2 and J is TRBJ1-6; D might be TRBD1 (5 bases). CDR1 is SNHLY, CDR2 FYNNEI, per germline. The CDR3 length is 17 residues. V lost 6 bases and J 4 bases, leaving 19 bases between the germline ends. The CDR3 sequence is CASSLATGTQYNSPLHF. CDR3 sequence (DNA): TGTGCCAGCAGCTTAGCGACGGGGACGCAATATAATTCACCCCTCCACTTT.

This clonotype was observed a handful of times. The V call is TRBV11-2, the J call TRBJ2-7; 8 bases agree with TRBD1. This CDR3 spans 13 amino acids. The V segment lost 4 bases and the J segment 4 bases; nucleotides outside the gene matches: 3. Germline values: CDR1 SGHAT, CDR2 FQNNGV. The CDR3 bases are TGTGCCAGCAGCTGGGGGACAGGTTACGAGCAGTACTTC. Protein: CASSWGTGYEQYF. The full variable domain, completed using reference TRBV11-2 and TRBJ2-7, is EAGVAQSPRYKIIEKRQSVAFWCNPISGHATLYWYQQILGQGPKLLIQFQNNGVVDDSQLPKDRFSAERLKGVDSTLKIQPAKLEDSAVYLCASSWGTGYEQYFGPGTRLTVT.

This chain joins TRBV20-1 and TRBJ2-1; D is uncertain. The CDR3 runs 12 residues. CDR1 is DFQATT and CDR2 is SNEGSKA in the germline V gene (reference sequence). The V gene lost 6 bases and the J gene lost 6 bases, with 12 bases spanning the gap. CDR3 in DNA: TGCAGTGCCCCTCACACCGGCAATGAGCAGTTCTTC. This encodes CSAPHTGNEQFF.

The chain combines TRBV19 with TRBJ2-3; the D gene is possibly TRBD2 (5 bases). In germline, CDR1 is LNHDA, CDR2 SQIVND (reference sequence). This CDR3 comprises 11 residues. V was cut by 6 bases and J by 7 bases, with 8 bases left in between. CDR3 nucleotide sequence: TGTGCCAGTAGGGGAGACTATACGCAGTATTTT. Amino acid sequence: CASRGDYTQYF.

The rearrangement uses TRBV6-1 and TRBJ2-6; no reliable D call. Germline-derived CDR1 and CDR2 are MNHNS and SASEGT. V was cut by 2 bases and J by 0 bases, with 5 bases left in between. The length of the CDR3 is 15 residues. The CDR3 is CASSERNSGANVLTF. The CDR3 bases are TGTGCCAGCAGTGAACGGAACTCTGGGGCCAACGTCCTGACTTTC.

V is TRBV10-3 and J is TRBJ2-5; tentative D call: TRBD1 (7 bases). From germline, CDR1 is ENHRY and CDR2 SYGVKD. Trimming shortened V by 3 bases and J by 4 bases, and 15 bases separated the two germline ends. This CDR3 comprises 15 residues. Here the CDR3 reads CAISEGGGGRETQYF. The CDR3 nucleotides read TGTGCCATCAGTGAAGGCGGAGGGGGCCGAGAGACCCAGTACTTC.

The chain carries TRBV7-3 and TRBJ2-3, with 10 bases that match TRBD2. The CDR3 consists of 19 residues. The junction had 24 bases not matched to a gene; V was cut back by 8 bases and J by 7 bases. Germline V CDR1 and CDR2: SGHTA, FQGTGA. CDR3 amino acids: CASVRSKRGGTRGLYTQYF. The CDR3 nucleotides read TGTGCCAGCGTGCGGTCGAAGCGGGGGGGGACGAGGGGGTTGTATACGCAGTATTTT.

The rearrangement links TRBV7-2 to TRBJ1-6, with 8 bases lining up with TRBD1. Germline V gene data show CDR1 as SGHTA and CDR2 as FQGNSA. The CDR3 is 13 amino acids. V lost 6 bases to trimming and J lost 7 bases; unmatched junction nucleotides: 2. The CDR3 sequence: CASRAGGNSPLHF. DNA of the CDR3: TGTGCCAGCAGGGCAGGGGGCAATTCACCCCTCCACTTT.

The chain joins TRBV10-3 to TRBJ2-7, with 9 bases fitting TRBD1. The CDR3 runs to 14 residues. The junction had 4 bases not matched to a gene; V was cut back by 3 bases and J by 4 bases. Looked up from germline, CDR1 is ENHRY and CDR2 is SYGVKD. CDR3 sequence reads: CAISEGQGSYEQYF. In DNA, the CDR3 is TGTGCCATCAGTGAAGGACAGGGGTCTTACGAGCAGTACTTC.

In this sample, this clonotype turned up a few times. The J gene is TRBJ2-5, the V gene TRBV6-1; 8 bases are a match to TRBD1. Germline V gene data show CDR1 as MNHNS and CDR2 as SASEGT. The CDR3 is 18 residues long. Germline trimming cut 2 bases from V and 2 bases from J; bases unmatched to any gene: 13. The CDR3 loop reads CASSEPNWAGGLQETQYF. The CDR3 DNA reads as TGTGCCAGCAGTGAACCCAACTGGGCAGGGGGCTTGCAAGAGACCCAGTACTTC.

V is TRBV9 and J is TRBJ1-2, with D possibly matching TRBD1 (6 bases). Germline V gene data show CDR1 as SGDLS and CDR2 as YYNGEE. Deletions cut 3 bases from V and 4 bases from J, with 7 bases between. The CDR3 loop spans 12 amino acids. The CDR3 loop reads CASSADSYGYTF. CDR3 sequence (DNA): TGTGCCAGCAGCGCGGACAGCTATGGCTACACCTTC.

This chain links TRBV10-3 with TRBJ2-7; 14 bases are shared with TRBD2. The junction had 8 bases not matched to a gene; V was cut back by 8 bases and J by 5 bases. The germline V gene encodes CDR1 ENHRY and CDR2 SYGVKD. This CDR3 is 15 amino acids long. Here the CDR3 reads CAIGGKGLAGDEQYF. CDR3 in DNA: TGTGCCATCGGAGGTAAGGGACTAGCGGGAGACGAGCAGTACTTC.

This chain uses TRBV5-4 with TRBJ1-2; no definite D call. V shed 0 bases and J shed 0 bases, with 3 bases lying between them. CDR1 is SGHNT and CDR2 is YYREEE in the germline V gene (reference sequence). The CDR3 runs to 13 residues. The CDR3 loop is CASSLDTNYGYTF. The CDR3 DNA reads TGTGCCAGCAGCTTGGACACTAACTATGGCTACACCTTC. The full variable domain, its missing parts supplied by reference TRBV5-4 and TRBJ1-2, is ETGVTQSPTHLIKTRGQQVTLRCSSQSGHNTVSWYQQALGQGPQFIFQYYREEENGRGNFPPRFSGLQFPNYSSELNVNALELDDSALYLCASSLDTNYGYTFGSGTRLTVV.

This chain connects TRBV6-2 or TRBV6-3 to TRBJ2-1; 12 bases fit TRBD2. This CDR3 contains 15 residues. Trimming removed 4 bases from V and 7 bases from J; junction bases left unmatched: 5. Looked up from germline, CDR1 is MNHEY and CDR2 is SVGEGT. The CDR3 sequence is CASSLTSGSPNEQFF. CDR3 coding DNA: TGTGCCAGCAGTTTGACTAGCGGGAGCCCGAATGAGCAGTTCTTC.